The rows below give T cell receptor beta chains drawn from one sample of a study of cytomegalovirus exposure and HLA in healthy donors. Method: immunoSEQ multiplex PCR; TCRdb's copy keeps in-frame clones and lacks some. The top ten hold 0.65% to 0.7% of the sample, which has 90,000 to 130,000 clones, 90% to 96% seen once. The sequenced sample consisted of PBMCs. These receptor sequences come from a woman aged 18 to 35 in good health and CMV-seronegative. Each CDR3 is given with its conserved first and last residue. D genes are given only for firm matches. Clone size, where shown, is once, few, many, or a class for clones that have expanded.

J gene | D gene | V gene | clone size | CDR3 protein | CDR3 DNA
TRBJ1-4 | TRBD1 | TRBV7-9 | . | CASSLVGQTNEKLFF | TGTGCCAGCAGCTTAGTGGGACAGACTAATGAAAAACTGTTTTTT
TRBJ2-5 | . | TRBV7-8 | . | CASSLEGQLQETQYF | TGTGCCAGCAGCTTAGAAGGACAGCTGCAAGAGACCCAGTACTTC
TRBJ2-5 | . | TRBV5-1 | . | CASSLSLTVQETQYF | TGCGCCAGCAGCTTGTCCTTGACAGTACAAGAGACCCAGTACTTC
TRBJ1-6 | . | TRBV5-6 | . | CASSLLGQGNSPLHF | TGTGCCAGCAGCTTGTTGGGTCAGGGGAATTCACCCCTCCACTTT
TRBJ1-5 | TRBD1 | TRBV28 | . | CASSFGRGVQPQHF | TGTGCCAGCAGTTTTGGCAGGGGGGTTCAGCCCCAGCATTTT
TRBJ1-1 | TRBD1 | TRBV11-1 | . | CASSRPGQPMNTEAFF | TGTGCCAGCAGCCGGCCGGGACAGCCCATGAACACTGAAGCTTTCTTT
TRBJ2-5 | . | TRBV14 | . | CASSQERRGRGPETQYF | TGTGCCAGCAGCCAAGAACGGCGGGGAAGGGGCCCAGAGACCCAGTACTTC
TRBJ2-7 | . | TRBV11-2 | . | CASSLLSYEQYF | TGTGCCAGCAGCTTACTGTCCTACGAGCAGTACTTC
TRBJ2-7 | . | TRBV5-1 | . | CASSLGQGSYEQYF | TGCGCCAGCAGCTTGGGCCAGGGTTCCTACGAGCAGTACTTC
TRBJ2-1 | TRBD2 | TRBV4-1 | once | CASSRGERDYNEQFF | TGCGCCAGCAGTCGGGGGGAGCGGGACTACAATGAGCAGTTCTTC
TRBJ2-2 | TRBD2 | TRBV5-1 | . | CASSLTGGTNTGELFF | TGCGCCAGCAGCTTGACCGGGGGGACGAACACCGGGGAGCTGTTTTTT
TRBJ2-7 | TRBD2 | TRBV27 | . | CASSLEPPERGAHEQYF | TGTGCCAGCAGTCTCGAACCCCCCGAGCGGGGGGCCCACGAGCAGTACTTC
TRBJ2-3 | . | TRBV5-1 | . | CASSSQAGYSTDTQYF | TGCGCCAGCAGCTCCCAGGCGGGCTATAGCACAGATACGCAGTATTTT
TRBJ2-5 | TRBD2 | TRBV13 | . | CASSPLQSASGGLKETQYF | TGTGCCAGCAGCCCCCTCCAGTCGGCTAGCGGGGGATTAAAAGAGACCCAGTACTTC
TRBJ2-5 | . | TRBV25-1 | . | CASSDGGGGQETQYF | TGTGCCAGCAGTGATGGGGGAGGGGGTCAAGAGACCCAGTACTTC
TRBJ2-4 | . | TRBV28 | . | CASREGDSFLAKNIQYF | TGTGCCAGCAGGGAAGGCGACAGTTTCCTAGCCAAAAACATTCAGTACTTC
TRBJ2-6 | . | TRBV5-4 | . | CASSLGTSPSGANVLTF | TGTGCCAGCAGCTTGGGGACAAGCCCGTCTGGGGCCAACGTCCTGACTTTC
TRBJ2-7 | TRBD2 | TRBV14 | . | CASSQDWSSGEQYF | TGTGCCAGCAGCCAAGATTGGTCTAGCGGCGAGCAGTACTTC
TRBJ2-3 | TRBD2 | TRBV5-1 | . | CASSSTRTSGGVQDTQYF | TGCGCCAGCAGCTCCACACGGACTAGCGGGGGGGTACAGGATACGCAGTATTTT
TRBJ2-2 | . | TRBV5-1 | . | CASAPSGGTNTGELFF | TGCGCCAGTGCCCCCTCCGGGGGTACGAACACCGGGGAGCTGTTTTTT
TRBJ1-1 | TRBD1 | TRBV27 | . | CASSSIRGRGNTEAFF | TGTGCCAGCAGTTCGATCAGGGGGCGGGGGAACACTGAAGCTTTCTTT
TRBJ2-1 | TRBD2 | TRBV7-2 | . | CASSPGGLAGRHNEQFF | TGTGCCAGCAGCCCAGGAGGACTAGCGGGTCGCCACAATGAGCAGTTCTTC
TRBJ1-6 | TRBD1 | TRBV30 | . | CAWSVLDRGDSPLHF | TGTGCCTGGAGTGTACTCGACAGGGGGGATTCACCCCTCCACTTT
TRBJ2-7 | TRBD1 | TRBV4-2 | . | CASSQAGTGETYEQYF | TGTGCCAGCAGCCAAGCCGGGACAGGGGAGACCTACGAGCAGTACTTC
TRBJ2-7 | TRBD2 | TRBV19 | . | CASSILGGSTSYEQYF | TGTGCCAGTAGTATACTGGGAGGGAGCACCTCCTACGAGCAGTACTTC
TRBJ2-5 | TRBD2 | TRBV10-3 | once | CAISSGGGKETQYF | TGTGCCATTTCTAGCGGGGGAGGGAAAGAGACCCAGTACTTC
TRBJ2-3 | TRBD1 | TRBV11-2 | . | CASSLGHFSTGTSTDTQYF | TGTGCCAGCAGCTTAGGTCACTTCTCGACAGGGACAAGCACAGATACGCAGTATTTT
TRBJ2-5 | . | TRBV6-5 | . | CASSRYGGPKETQYF | TGTGCCAGCAGTCGATACGGGGGGCCGAAAGAGACCCAGTACTTC
TRBJ2-2 | . | TRBV6-4 | . | CASSEEGTGELFF | TGTGCCAGCAGCGAGGAAGGCACCGGGGAGCTGTTTTTT
TRBJ2-7 | . | TRBV7-2 | . | CASSPRGGGRTYEQYF | TGTGCCAGCAGCCCCCGTGGGGGGGGGCGCACCTACGAGCAGTACTTC
TRBJ1-5 | TRBD1 | TRBV5-4 | . | CASSLPGGRRHF | TGTGCCAGCAGCTTACCAGGGGGCCGTAGGCATTTT
TRBJ1-1 | . | TRBV4-1 | . | CASSTAGGNTEAFF | TGCGCCAGCAGCACAGCGGGGGGGAACACTGAAGCTTTCTTT
TRBJ2-1 | TRBD1 | TRBV5-4 | . | CASSLTGGSDNEQFF | TGTGCCAGCAGCCTGACAGGGGGCTCGGACAATGAGCAGTTCTTC
TRBJ1-1 | . | TRBV6-1 | once | CASSEQDRNTEAFF | TGTGCCAGCAGTGAACAAGACAGGAACACTGAAGCTTTCTTT
TRBJ2-2 | . | TRBV9 | . | CASSVESRGTGELFF | TGTGCCAGCAGCGTGGAAAGCAGGGGCACCGGGGAGCTGTTTTTT
TRBJ2-7 | TRBD2 | TRBV5-6 | . | CASSLALAAYEQYF | TGTGCCAGCAGCTTGGCGCTAGCGGCCTACGAGCAGTACTTC
TRBJ2-1 | TRBD2 | TRBV6-5 | once | CASSYRGVHNEQFF | TGTGCCAGCAGTTACCGGGGGGTCCACAATGAGCAGTTCTTC
TRBJ1-1 | . | TRBV19 | . | CASSSIPGTWAFF | TGTGCCAGTAGTTCGATACCAGGGACATGGGCTTTCTTT
TRBJ1-4 | . | TRBV5-4 | . | CASSRRGQGITNEKLFF | TGTGCCAGCAGTCGACGTGGGCAGGGCATCACTAATGAAAAACTGTTTTTT
TRBJ1-2 | . | TRBV19 | once | CASSRQPESYGYTF | TGTGCCAGCTCCAGACAGCCAGAGTCTTATGGCTACACCTTC
TRBJ1-5 | TRBD1 | TRBV6-1 | . | CASRGTVNSNQPQHF | TGTGCCAGCAGGGGGACAGTTAATAGCAATCAGCCCCAGCATTTT
TRBJ1-5 | . | TRBV5-1 | . | CASSGGGNPQHF | TGCGCCAGCAGCGGGGGGGGGAACCCCCAGCATTTT
TRBJ2-3 | TRBD1 | TRBV5-1 | . | CASSLFEGANTQYF | TGCGCCAGCAGCTTGTTCGAGGGGGCCAATACGCAGTATTTT
TRBJ1-2 | TRBD1 | TRBV18 | . | CASSPRTGRDYGYTF | TGTGCCAGCTCACCGCGGACAGGGAGGGACTATGGCTACACCTTC
TRBJ1-1 | . | TRBV7-2 | . | CASSLATTVVDYQLPMNTEAFF | TGTGCCAGCAGCTTAGCGACGACAGTCGTGGACTACCAGTTGCCTATGAACACTGAAGCTTTCTTT
TRBJ2-7 | TRBD1 | TRBV27 | . | CASRALDRAHEQYF | TGTGCCAGCAGGGCTTTGGACAGGGCCCACGAGCAGTACTTC
TRBJ1-2 | TRBD1 | TRBV7-9 | . | CASSLVERGGGYGYTF | TGTGCCAGCAGCTTAGTGGAGAGAGGGGGCGGCTATGGCTACACCTTC
TRBJ2-7 | TRBD1 | TRBV7-9 | . | CASSLGSGQGREQYF | TGTGCCAGCAGCTTAGGCTCCGGACAGGGTCGCGAGCAGTACTTC
TRBJ2-3 | . | TRBV5-1 | . | CASSRPLTDTQYF | TGCGCCAGCAGCCGTCCCCTCACAGATACGCAGTATTTT
TRBJ2-2 | . | TRBV4-1 | once | CASSQALGGRTARNTGELFF | TGCGCCAGCAGCCAAGCACTGGGAGGGAGGACAGCTAGGAACACCGGGGAGCTGTTTTTT
TRBJ2-7 | . | TRBV7-6 | . | CASSPERRGHEQYF | TGTGCCAGCAGCCCAGAGCGTCGCGGGCACGAGCAGTACTTC
TRBJ2-2 | TRBD2 | TRBV11-2 | . | CASSPPFAGGTGELFF | TGTGCCAGCAGCCCTCCTTTTGCGGGGGGGACCGGGGAGCTGTTTTTT
TRBJ2-2 | . | TRBV29-1 | . | CSVEGPVETGELFF | TGCAGCGTTGAAGGTCCGGTCGAAACCGGGGAGCTGTTTTTT
TRBJ2-7 | . | TRBV2 | once | CASSEGPLSYEQYF | TGTGCCAGCAGTGAGGGGCCTCTCTCCTACGAGCAGTACTTC
TRBJ2-7 | . | TRBV9 | . | CASSLDSTEAEQYF | TGTGCCAGCAGCCTGGACTCCACTGAGGCCGAGCAGTACTTC
TRBJ2-2 | TRBD2 | TRBV7-2 | . | CASRPGGLYTGELFF | TGTGCCAGCCGTCCGGGGGGGCTCTATACCGGGGAGCTGTTTTTT
TRBJ2-7 | TRBD1 | TRBV7-2 | . | CASSPRQGSYEQYF | TGTGCCAGCAGCCCCAGACAGGGGAGCTACGAGCAGTACTTC
TRBJ2-7 | TRBD1 | TRBV19 | . | CASSIDRGQTYEQYF | TGTGCCAGTAGTATAGATCGGGGACAGACCTACGAGCAGTACTTC